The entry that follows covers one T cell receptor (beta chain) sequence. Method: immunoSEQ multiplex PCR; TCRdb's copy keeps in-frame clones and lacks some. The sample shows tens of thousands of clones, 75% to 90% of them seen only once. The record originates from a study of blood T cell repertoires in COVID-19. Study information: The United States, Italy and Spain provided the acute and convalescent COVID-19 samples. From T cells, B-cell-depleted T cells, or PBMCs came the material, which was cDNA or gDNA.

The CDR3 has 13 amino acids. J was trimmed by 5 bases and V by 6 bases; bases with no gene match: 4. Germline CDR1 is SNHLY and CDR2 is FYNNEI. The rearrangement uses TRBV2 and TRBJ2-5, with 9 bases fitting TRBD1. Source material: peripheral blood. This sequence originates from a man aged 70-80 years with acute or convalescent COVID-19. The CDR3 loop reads CASSGTGFETQYF. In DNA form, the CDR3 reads TGTGCCAGCAGCGGGACAGGGTTTGAGACCCAGTACTTC.